Following are 5 T cell receptor beta chains from one sample sequenced in a study of blood T cell repertoires in COVID-19. Sequenced by immunoSEQ multiplex PCR; TCRdb stores in-frame clones only, minus some. This sample has approximately 270,000 clones, with approximately 84% found just once. Sequenced sample: peripheral blood. Every receptor here comes from a person aged 65-85 years with COVID-19, enrolled during active disease.

The chain carries TRBV3-1 (or the pseudogene TRBV3-2) and TRBJ1-1; D uncertain. The V end was cut by 0 bases, the J end by 0 bases, with 5 bases between. CDR1 is LGHDT, CDR2 YNNKEL, per germline (reference sequence). The CDR3 totals 14 residues. CDR3 DNA: TGTGCCAGCAGCCAAGACACAGTGAACACTGAAGCTTTCTTT. Its protein product is CASSQDTVNTEAFF.

The rearrangement joins TRBV21-1 to TRBJ2-6; the DNA was not used to check the table's D call, TRBD2. TRBV21-1 is flagged as a pseudogene. The CDR3 extends over 18 amino acids. CDR3 nucleotide sequence: TGTGCCAGCACCCCACTAGGCCCAAATTCCTCTGGGGCCAACGTCCTGACTTTC. Residues: CASTPLGPNSSGANVLTF.

The rearrangement links TRBV19 to TRBJ1-2; perhaps TRBD1 as D (6 bases). Trimming shortened V by 9 bases and J by 4 bases, and 21 bases separated the two germline ends. In germline, CDR1 is LNHDA, CDR2 SQIVND (reference sequence). The CDR3 is made up of 15 amino acids. This CDR3 is CASEGVLGATYGYTF. The CDR3 bases are TGTGCCAGCGAGGGGGTTCTGGGGGCGACCTATGGCTACACCTTC.

The CDR3 loop is CASSASLATRGGETQYF. In nucleotides, the CDR3 is TGTGCCAGCAGTGCGTCCCTAGCGACCCGGGGGGGAGAGACCCAGTACTTC. This rearrangement joins TRBV2 to TRBJ2-5; 8 nucleotides match TRBD2. V shed 4 bases and J 4 bases; nucleotides not matched to a gene: 14. This CDR3 region has 17 residues. Per the germline V gene, CDR1 is SNHLY and CDR2 is FYNNEI.

The chain joins TRBV7-2 to TRBJ2-1; TRBD2 might be the D (6 bases). This CDR3 spans 13 amino acids. The germline gives CDR1 SGHTA, CDR2 FQGNSA. The V gene lost 7 bases and the J gene lost 13 bases, with 20 bases spanning the gap. The CDR3 coding sequence is TGTGCCAGCACCTCTCCCCCGAGGGAGGTACAGTTCTTC. Its protein product is CASTSPPREVQFF. Full variable domain (missing parts from reference TRBV7-2 and TRBJ2-1): GAGVSQSPSNKVTEKGKDVELRCDPISGHTALYWYRQSLGQGLEFLIYFQGNSAPDKSGLPSDRFSAERTGGSVSTLTIQRTQQEDSAVYLCASTSPPREVQFFGPGTRLTVL.